This T cell receptor beta chain was captured in a study of immune heterogeneity within non-small cell lung tumors. Study outcomes and limitations: Identical dominant CDR3 beta clonotypes were found repeatedly across the tumor sites of a single patient, and these appeared alongside high-frequency clones that were unique to particular tumor locations. Across individual patients, the high-frequency T-cell receptor beta clonotypes were largely distinct. Local clonality of T cells correlated moderately yet significantly with local tumor mutational burden (R roughly 0.35).

This clonotype rates as medium-sized (0.01 to 0.1%). Its antigen remains unknown. The CDR3 loop spans 14 amino acids. Between the trimmed V and J ends, which lost 5 bases and 4 bases, there was a span of 15 bases. Germline V gene data show CDR1 as SGHTA and CDR2 as FQGNSA. Multiplex PCR amplified the TCR beta CDR3 region. Its first round ran for approximately 11 cycles with 32 V and 13 J primers. Each CDR3 protein is one row after TCRdb ran MiXCR on the multiplex PCR reads. The sample has roughly 4,700 distinct CDR3 sequences, around 33% seen once. For each sample, template was around 600 ng of bulk tumor genomic DNA. Biopsy collection occurred during surgery, with several far-apart biopsies per primary tumor. Undergoing curative surgery were patients whose non-small cell lung cancer was untreated and newly diagnosed. Donors comprised surgical patients with newly diagnosed non-small cell lung cancer, operated on with curative intent.

The V gene is TRBV7-2, the J gene TRBJ2-7; a weak D match, TRBD1 (6 bases). Sequencing input: lung tumor tissue. This sequence was found in a woman aged 45-60 years with non-small cell lung cancer. The CDR3 DNA reads TGTGCCAGCAGCCCCGGGACATATAATTACGAGCAGTACTTC. Protein product: CASSPGTYNYEQYF.